This T cell receptor beta chain emerged from a study of blood T cell repertoires in COVID-19. Methods used by the authors: Amplification with reference gene primers provided the estimates of nucleated cell counts. TCRdb's table, derived via immunoSEQ multiplex PCR, lists solely in-frame clones and lacks some. That table gives V, J and clone size, and the DNA gave D and trimming. The data show under 300,000 clones, with more than 75% seen just once and around a sixth held by the top ten. Everyone who took part was roughly 18 to 95 years old, and they came from 20 to 25 US areas. Participant-given clinical history determined each cohort assignment. CDR3 length equals 15 residues. The germline V gene has CDR1 MNHNY and CDR2 SVGAGI (reference sequence). V shed 5 bases, J shed 5 bases, and the junction held 11 bases outside the gene matches.

Sequencing was done on a sample of PBMCs or T cells enriched from blood (not recorded which). V is TRBV6-6 and J is TRBJ1-2; 7 nucleotides agree with TRBD1. The receptor comes from a man aged 18-30 years who had recovered from COVID-19. The CDR3: CASSRTSGTAYGYTF. The CDR3, as DNA: TGTGCCAGCAGTAGAACTTCCGGGACAGCTTATGGCTACACCTTC.